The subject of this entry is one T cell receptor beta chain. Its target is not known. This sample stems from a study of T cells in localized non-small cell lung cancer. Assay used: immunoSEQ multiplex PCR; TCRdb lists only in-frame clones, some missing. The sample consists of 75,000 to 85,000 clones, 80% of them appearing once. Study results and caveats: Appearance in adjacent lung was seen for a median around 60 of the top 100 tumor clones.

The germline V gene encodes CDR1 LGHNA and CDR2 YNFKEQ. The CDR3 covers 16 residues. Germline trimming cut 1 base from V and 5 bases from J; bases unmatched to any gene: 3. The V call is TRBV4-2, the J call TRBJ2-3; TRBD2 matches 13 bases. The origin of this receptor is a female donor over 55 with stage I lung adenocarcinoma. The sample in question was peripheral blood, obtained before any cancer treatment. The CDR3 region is CASSQGTSGSRDTQYF. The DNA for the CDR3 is TGTGCCAGCAGCCAAGGGACTAGCGGGAGTCGAGATACGCAGTATTTT.